This T cell receptor beta chain was found in a study of blood T cell repertoires in COVID-19 (dated by TCRdb to the early 2020s). Broadly, across the study: The collaborator samples originated in the United States, Italy and Spain and spanned the acute and convalescent phases of COVID-19. A de-identified subject ID, COVID-19 status, age in years and sex were almost always included in the sample metadata. The repertoires were released in a freely available public database meant as a resource for research on the immune response to SARS-CoV-2. Where available, HLA class I and class II types were taken from metadata supplied by the sample provider and were not determined by assay-based typing. Samples were obtained from the ongoing ImmuneRACE study (first 160 participants) and from over 1,000 subjects provided by 6 global collaborators. The dataset comprised deeply sampled blood TCRbeta repertoires from subjects exposed to, actively infected with, or recovered from COVID-19. The prospective study material was composed of cDNA or gDNA derived from T cells, B-cell-depleted T cells, or PBMCs. What the study reported, not specific to this receptor: The amount of clinical and demographic metadata varied by source and participant and was provided uncurated.

TCRbeta CDR3 regions were amplified from genomic DNA using the immunoSEQ Assay, a bias-controlled multiplex PCR. The authors' analysis ran thus. Nucleated cell counts per sample were estimated from amplification of reference gene primers within the assay. To quantify the absolute abundance of each unique TCRbeta CDR3 rearrangement, sequence reads were collapsed and filtered. For each sample, productive Simpson clonality was calculated as the square root of Simpson's diversity index over productive rearrangements. In TCRdb, the immuneACCESS table is reduced to in-frame sequences with V and J assigned. These tables do not hold every clone; where another copy was compared, an unresolved V gene accounts for under half, and the others remain unexplained. The D gene and trimming were derived from the DNA, and the V and J assignments and clone size from that table. Recorded for this sample are roughly 250,000 clones; about 80% of them occurred a single time. Less than 20% of the sample is in the top ten clones.

At one collaborating source in Seattle, patients were enrolled during active infection and were followed longitudinally through the course of disease. Collaborating institutions collected whole blood in K2EDTA tubes following their own protocols. Collaborator samples were shipped for TCRbeta analysis as frozen whole blood, isolated PBMCs, or DNA extracted from either sample type. From V the trimming removes 1 base and from J it removes 3 bases, while the gene matches leave 9 bases of the junction unaccounted for. The CDR3 runs 17 residues from the cysteine to the phenylalanine. Only the CDR3 region is kept as DNA, spanning 51 bases read in frame from base 1. Reading the germline V gene gives CDR1 LGHNA and CDR2 YSLEER. Points on this clone: Its recognized antigen is unknown. Per-base quality was not reported, and no clone a single base away is much larger than it.

The chain joins TRBV4-3 to TRBJ1-2, and TRBD1 aligns with 9 junction nucleotides. This clonotype was obtained from a person aged 70 to 85 with COVID-19, enrolled during active disease. The sequenced sample consisted of peripheral blood. The CDR3 corresponds to CASSQVMGTGNDYGYTF. The DNA sequence follows: TGCGCCAGCAGCCAAGTTATGGGGACAGGGAACGACTATGGCTACACCTTC.